This TCR beta chain was captured in a study of blood T cell repertoires in COVID-19 (dated by TCRdb to 2020 to 2021). Context from the whole study: Samples covering the acute and convalescent phases of COVID-19 were provided by collaborators in the United States, Italy and Spain. Samples came from the ongoing ImmuneRACE study (first 160 participants) plus 1,254 subjects from 6 global collaborators. Sample metadata almost always included a de-identified subject ID, COVID-19 status, age in years and sex. Where available, HLA class I and class II types were taken from metadata supplied by the sample provider and were not determined by assay-based typing. The material from the prospective study consisted of cDNA or gDNA derived from T cells, B-cell-depleted T cells, or PBMCs. Deeply sampled blood TCRbeta repertoires from subjects exposed to, actively infected with, or recovered from COVID-19 were included in the dataset. The repertoires were released in a freely available public database intended as a resource for research on the immune response to SARS-CoV-2. Study-wide findings and limitations: The amount of clinical and demographic metadata varied by source and participant and was provided uncurated.

The germline V gene gives CDR1 as MDHEN and CDR2 as SYDVKM. CDR3 length: 15 amino acids, cysteine to phenylalanine. The read is trimmed to its CDR3 DNA, 45 bases read in frame from base 1. V loses 6 bases, J loses 7 bases, and the germline ends lie 20 bases apart. Worth noting for this clone: What antigen it recognizes has not been identified. One base away there is no much larger clone; base qualities are not given.

TCRbeta CDR3 regions were amplified from genomic DNA using the immunoSEQ Assay, a bias-controlled multiplex PCR. Processing in the source paper ran as follows. The number of nucleated cells in each sample was estimated from the amplification of reference gene primers within the assay. To quantify the absolute abundance of each unique TCRbeta CDR3 rearrangement, sequence reads were collapsed and filtered. For each sample, productive Simpson clonality was calculated by taking the square root of Simpson's diversity index across productive rearrangements. The table comes from immuneACCESS by way of TCRdb, which keeps in-frame sequences with V and J called. Part of the clones is missing from these tables; in studies checked, under half for an unresolved V gene and the rest for unknown reasons. The V and J calls and the clone size are those of that table, but D and trimming were determined from the DNA. This sample lists some 300,000 clones; approximately 88% were detected once. Roughly 7% of the sample comes from the top ten.

Samples from volunteer blood donors who had recovered from COVID-19 were contributed by a second Seattle source. Whole blood was collected in K2EDTA tubes by collaborating institutions according to the institutions' own protocols. Collaborator samples were shipped for TCRbeta analysis as frozen whole blood, isolated PBMCs, or DNA extracted from either sample type. The rearrangement combines TRBV28 with TRBJ2-3; tentative D gene TRBD1, with 6 bases matching. The clonotype originates from a young woman who had recovered from COVID-19. The specimen sequenced was peripheral blood. This receptor has the CDR3 CASSPGQWSENTQYF. The DNA is TGTGCCAGCAGCCCCGGACAGTGGAGCGAGAATACGCAGTATTTT.